This T cell receptor beta chain was profiled in a study of PD-1 blockade in classical Hodgkin lymphoma. The CDR3 contains 15 residues. Germline assignment: CDR1 MNHNS and CDR2 SASEGT. V was pared by 3 bases and J by 8 bases, with 6 bases of the junction left unmatched. Only in-frame clones appear in the TCRdb table, and some are missing; sequencing was by immunoSEQ multiplex PCR. The data hold 9,500 to 10,000 clones, with 92% observed a single time. Each and every patient relapsed after autologous stem cell transplantation, and patients got differing brentuximab vedotin exposure. This receptor was obtained from a human donor with classical Hodgkin lymphoma. V is TRBV6-1 and J is TRBJ1-6; 8 positions agree with TRBD1. Material: peripheral blood mononuclear cells (PBMCs), obtained at baseline. The CDR3 nucleotides are TGTGCCAGCAGTGACAGGGGGCGCGGTGATTCACCCCTCCACTTT. Translating gives CASSDRGRGDSPLHF.